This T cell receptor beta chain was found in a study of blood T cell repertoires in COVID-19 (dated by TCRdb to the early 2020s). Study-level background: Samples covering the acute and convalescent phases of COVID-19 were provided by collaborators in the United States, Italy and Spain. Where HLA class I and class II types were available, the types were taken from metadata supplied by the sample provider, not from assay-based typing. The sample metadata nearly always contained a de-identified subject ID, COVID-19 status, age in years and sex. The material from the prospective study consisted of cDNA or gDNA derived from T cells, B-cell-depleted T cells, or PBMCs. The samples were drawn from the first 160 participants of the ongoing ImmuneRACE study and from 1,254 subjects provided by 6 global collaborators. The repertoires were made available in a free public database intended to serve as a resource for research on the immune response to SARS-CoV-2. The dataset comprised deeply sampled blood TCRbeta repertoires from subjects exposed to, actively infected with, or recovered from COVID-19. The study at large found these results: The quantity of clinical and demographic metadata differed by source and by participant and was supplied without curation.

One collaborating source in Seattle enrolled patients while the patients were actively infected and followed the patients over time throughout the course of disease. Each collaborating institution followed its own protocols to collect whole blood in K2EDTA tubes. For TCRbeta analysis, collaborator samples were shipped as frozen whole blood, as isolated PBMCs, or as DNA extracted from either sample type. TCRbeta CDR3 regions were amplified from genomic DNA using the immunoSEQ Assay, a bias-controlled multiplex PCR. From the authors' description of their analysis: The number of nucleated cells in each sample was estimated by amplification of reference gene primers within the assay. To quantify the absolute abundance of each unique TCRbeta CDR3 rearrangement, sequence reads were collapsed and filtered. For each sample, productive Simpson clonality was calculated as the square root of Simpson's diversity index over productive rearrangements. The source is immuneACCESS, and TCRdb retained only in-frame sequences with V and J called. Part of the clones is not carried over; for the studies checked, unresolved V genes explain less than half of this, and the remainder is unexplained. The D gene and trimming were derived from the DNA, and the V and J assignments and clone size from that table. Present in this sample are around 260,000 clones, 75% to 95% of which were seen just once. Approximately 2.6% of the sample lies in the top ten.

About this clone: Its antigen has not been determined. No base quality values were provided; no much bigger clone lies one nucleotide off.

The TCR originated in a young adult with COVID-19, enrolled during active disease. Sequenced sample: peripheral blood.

Here is the DNA: TGTGCCAGCAGCTTAGAGTTAGTAAGCTCTGGAAACACCATATATTTT. The encoded protein is CASSLELVSSGNTIYF. The rearrangement joined TRBV7-6 to TRBJ1-3, with the D gene not clear enough to name. V loses 1 base, J loses 0 bases, and the germline ends lie 10 bases apart. The CDR3 spans 16 residues, from the cysteine through the phenylalanine. Only CDR3 DNA is held: 48 bases, read in frame from base 1. Sequences SGHVS (CDR1) and FNYEAQ (CDR2) are obtained from the germline V gene.